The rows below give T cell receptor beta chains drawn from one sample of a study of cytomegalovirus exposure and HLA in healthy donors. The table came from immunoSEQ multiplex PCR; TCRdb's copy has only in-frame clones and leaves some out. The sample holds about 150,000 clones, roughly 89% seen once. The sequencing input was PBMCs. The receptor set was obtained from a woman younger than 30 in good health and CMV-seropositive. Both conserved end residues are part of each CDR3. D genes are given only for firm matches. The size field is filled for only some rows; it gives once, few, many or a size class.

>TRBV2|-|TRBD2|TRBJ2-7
TGTGCCAGCAGTGAACTCGCGGGAGATTCCAACGAGCAGTACTTC
CASSELAGDSNEQYF
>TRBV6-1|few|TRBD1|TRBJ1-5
TGTGCCAGCAGTGGGACAGGGGACGAACAGCCCCAGCATTTT
CASSGTGDEQPQHF
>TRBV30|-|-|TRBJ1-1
TGTGCCTGGAGTCCGGGGGGGGCTGAAGCTTTCTTT
CAWSPGGAEAFF
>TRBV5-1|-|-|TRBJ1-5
TGCGCCAGCAGCCCCCAGGGAAATCAGCCCCAGCATTTT
CASSPQGNQPQHF
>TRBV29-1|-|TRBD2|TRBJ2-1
TGCAGCGTTGAAGGGAGTAGCGGGAGGGCCGATAGTTACAATGAGCAGTTCTTC
CSVEGSSGRADSYNEQFF
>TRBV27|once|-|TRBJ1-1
TGTGCCAGCAGTCCCCGACAGGTGGAGAACACTGAAGCTTTCTTT
CASSPRQVENTEAFF
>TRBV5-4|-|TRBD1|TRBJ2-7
TGTGCCAGCAGCTCCCCGGGACAGGGCCGCTACGAGCAGTACTTC
CASSSPGQGRYEQYF
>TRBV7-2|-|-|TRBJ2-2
TGTGCCAGCAGCTTTCGCCCGCGGGGGGAGCTGTTTTTT
CASSFRPRGELFF
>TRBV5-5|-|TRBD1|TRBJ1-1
TGTGCCAGCAGCACCAGGACAGGGGGTCCCGCGGCTTTCTTT
CASSTRTGGPAAFF
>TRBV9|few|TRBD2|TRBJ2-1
TGTGCCAGCAGCCAAGGGACTAGCGGACAAAACAATGAGCAGTTCTTC
CASSQGTSGQNNEQFF
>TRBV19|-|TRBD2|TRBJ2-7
TGTGCCAGTAGTCCTCAAACTAGCGGGAGGGCGCAGGTACACGAGCAGTACTTC
CASSPQTSGRAQVHEQYF
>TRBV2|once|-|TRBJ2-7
TGTGCCAGCACCCGGTTAATGACGGGGGAGCAGTACTTC
CASTRLMTGEQYF
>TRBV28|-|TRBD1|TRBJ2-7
TGTGCCAGCAGTCTCACAGGACAGGCAGACTACGAGCAGTACTTC
CASSLTGQADYEQYF
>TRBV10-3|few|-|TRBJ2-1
TGTGCCATCAGTGATAGTATGAGGTCCTACAATGAGCAGTTCTTC
CAISDSMRSYNEQFF
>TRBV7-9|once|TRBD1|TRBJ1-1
TGTGCCAGCAGCTTAGTGGGACAGGCCAACACTGAAGCTTTCTTT
CASSLVGQANTEAFF
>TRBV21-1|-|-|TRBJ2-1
TGTGCCAGCAGCAAGAGGACTAGCGGGCCCGTCAATGAGCAGTTCTTC
CASSKRTSGPVNEQFF
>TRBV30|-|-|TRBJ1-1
TGTGCCTGCCGTAAGGGGGTACGGGGAAACACTGAAGCTTTCTTT
CACRKGVRGNTEAFF
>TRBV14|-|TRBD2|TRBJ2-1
TGTGCCAGCAGCCAAGTTTTAGCGGGACCCGAGCAGTTCTTC
CASSQVLAGPEQFF
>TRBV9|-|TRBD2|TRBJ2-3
TGTGCCAGCAGCGGCGGGGGAAGCACAGATACGCAGTATTTT
CASSGGGSTDTQYF
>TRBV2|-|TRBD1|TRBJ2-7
TGTGCCAGCAGTAGGACAGGGCTCGACGAGCAGTACTTC
CASSRTGLDEQYF
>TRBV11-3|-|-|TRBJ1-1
TGTGCCAGCAGCCCGGGGCTCGGGAGCACTGAAGCTTTCTTT
CASSPGLGSTEAFF
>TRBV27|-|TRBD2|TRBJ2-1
TGTGCCAGCAGTGACCTAGCGGGAGGGCGCTCCTACAATGAGCAGTTCTTC
CASSDLAGGRSYNEQFF
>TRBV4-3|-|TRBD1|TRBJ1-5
TGCGCCAGCAGCCAAGAATGGCAGGGGGCGAGTTATCAGCCCCAGCATTTT
CASSQEWQGASYQPQHF
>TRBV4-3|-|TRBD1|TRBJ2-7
TGCGCCAGCAGCCAAGTTGGTCTGGGACAGGGGTCCTACGAGCAGTACTTC
CASSQVGLGQGSYEQYF
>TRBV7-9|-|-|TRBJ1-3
TGTGCCAGCAGCTTAGGCAGGGCAAGCTCTGGAAACACCATATATTTT
CASSLGRASSGNTIYF
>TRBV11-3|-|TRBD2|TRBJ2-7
TGTGCCAGCAGCCGCCCGGCTAGCGGGAGCCACGAGCAGTACTTC
CASSRPASGSHEQYF
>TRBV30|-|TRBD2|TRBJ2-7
TGTGCCTGCACCTCTAGCGGAGACTACGAGCAGTACTTC
CACTSSGDYEQYF
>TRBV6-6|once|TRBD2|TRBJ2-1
TGTGCCAGCAGTCGGACTAGCGGGCGGTACAATGAGCAGTTCTTC
CASSRTSGRYNEQFF
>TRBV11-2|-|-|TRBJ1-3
TGTGCCAGCAGCTTAAACCCGAGCTCCGACACCATATATTTT
CASSLNPSSDTIYF
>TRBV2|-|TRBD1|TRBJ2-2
TGTGCCAGCAGTATTCAGGGACAGTTCACCCGGGAGCTGTTTTTT
CASSIQGQFTRELFF
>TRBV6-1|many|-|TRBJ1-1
TGTGCCAGCAGTGCGGCCCTATTTGAGGGCACTGAAGCTTTCTTT
CASSAALFEGTEAFF
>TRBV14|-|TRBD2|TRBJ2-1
TGTGCCAGCAGCCAAGGGACTAGCGGTGAGCAGTTCTTC
CASSQGTSGEQFF
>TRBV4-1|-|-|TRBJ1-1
TGCGCCAGCAGCCAAGATGACAGTTTGAGGACCACTGAAGCTTTCTTT
CASSQDDSLRTTEAFF
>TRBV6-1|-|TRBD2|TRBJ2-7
TGTGCCAGCAGCCAGGTCGGAACTAGCGATTACGAGCAGTACTTC
CASSQVGTSDYEQYF
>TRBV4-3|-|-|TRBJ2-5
TGCGCCAGCAGCCAAGATAGAGGAAGGAGAGAGACCCAGTACTTC
CASSQDRGRRETQYF
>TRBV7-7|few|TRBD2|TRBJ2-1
TGTGCTAGCAGCGTATCTAGCGGGAGTAGGAGTGAGCAGTTCTTC
CASSVSSGSRSEQFF
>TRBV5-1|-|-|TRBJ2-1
TGCGCCAGCAGCTCGGGACTCCTACCCAATGAGCAGTTCTTC
CASSSGLLPNEQFF
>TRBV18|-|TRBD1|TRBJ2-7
TGTGCCAGCTCATCGGGACAGTCTAATTACGAGCAGTACTTC
CASSSGQSNYEQYF
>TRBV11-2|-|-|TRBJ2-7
TGTGCCAGCAGCTTGCGGCCGCCCCACGAGCAGTACTTC
CASSLRPPHEQYF
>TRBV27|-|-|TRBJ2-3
TGTGCCAGCAGTTTAAATGGGGCGACTGGCACAGATACGCAGTATTTT
CASSLNGATGTDTQYF
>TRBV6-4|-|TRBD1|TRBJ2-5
TGTGCCAGCAGTGAGGGACAGGGGGCTGAGACCCAGTACTTC
CASSEGQGAETQYF
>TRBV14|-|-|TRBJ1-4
TGTGCCAGCAGCCAAGCTGGCAGAACAACTAATGAAAAACTGTTTTTT
CASSQAGRTTNEKLFF
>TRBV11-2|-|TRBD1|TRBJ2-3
TGTGCCAGCAGCTTAGGCCCAGGGACAGGGGTGTTCACAGATACGCAGTATTTT
CASSLGPGTGVFTDTQYF
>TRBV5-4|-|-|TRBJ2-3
TGTGCCAGCAGTTACCAACATCTAGATACGCAGTATTTT
CASSYQHLDTQYF